What follows are 26 T cell receptor beta chains derived from one specimen sequenced in a study of shared clonotypes between healthy human individuals. CD45RO-negative CD8 cells positively selected for CCR7 made up the naive population, which excluded terminally differentiated effector memory CD45RA+ cells. Repertoires were generated with immunoSEQ multiplex PCR, while TCRdb's copy carries only in-frame clones and drops some. The sample has around 620,000 clones; around 95% are singletons. The sequencing input was naive CD8+ T cells sorted from blood. These receptors were obtained from a woman aged 25 to 39 in good health.

The sample holds one count of this clone. The chain couples TRBV28 to TRBJ1-2; 7 bases align to TRBD1. The V gene end was trimmed by 3 bases and the J gene end by 2 bases; junction bases not matched to a gene: 9. Per germline, CDR1 MDHEN and CDR2 SYDVKM. There are 16 residues in the CDR3. This CDR3 is CASSFPRRGPNYGYTF. In DNA form, the CDR3 reads TGTGCCAGCAGTTTTCCAAGGAGGGGGCCCAACTATGGCTACACCTTC.

The chain couples TRBV2 to TRBJ2-1; 7 bases are shared with TRBD1. Germline lookup yields CDR1 SNHLY and CDR2 FYNNEI. V gave up 2 bases and J gave up 10 bases; unmatched junction bases: 5. The CDR3 has 13 residues. The CDR3 coding sequence is TGTGCCAGCAGTGAATTACAGGGGTGGGAGCAGTTCTTC. Amino acids: CASSELQGWEQFF.

V is TRBV27 and J is TRBJ2-7; 7 bases are a match to TRBD1. This CDR3 is built from 15 residues. From germline, CDR1 is MNHEY and CDR2 SMNVEV (reference sequence). V shed 5 bases, J shed 2 bases, and the junction held 9 bases outside the gene matches. The CDR3 loop is CASSPSPTGTYEQYF. The CDR3 DNA follows: TGTGCCAGCAGTCCTTCCCCGACAGGGACCTACGAGCAGTACTTC.

The rearrangement joins TRBV29-1 to TRBJ2-1; 10 bases align to TRBD2. J lost 4 bases, V lost 2 bases, and 20 bases had no gene match. The CDR3 extends over 20 amino acids. CDR1 SQVTM and CDR2 ANQGSEA come from the germline V gene. The CDR3 region is CSVELPRTYQREGGYNEQFF. CDR3 sequence (DNA): TGCAGCGTTGAACTCCCCAGGACCTACCAGCGGGAGGGCGGGTACAATGAGCAGTTCTTC.

This clone was seen just once. The chain couples TRBV19 to TRBJ1-5, with no clear D. The CDR3 runs to 16 residues. Germline CDR1 and CDR2: LNHDA and SQIVND (reference sequence). V was clipped by 2 bases and J by 3 bases, with 14 bases between them. CDR3 in DNA: TGTGCCAGTAGTATAAAATTTCGACGGGACAATCAGCCCCAGCATTTT. Its protein is CASSIKFRRDNQPQHF.

The rearrangement uses TRBV7-8 and TRBJ1-5; D not certain. CDR1 SGHVS and CDR2 FQNEAQ come from the germline V gene. V was trimmed by 3 bases and J by 7 bases, leaving 10 bases between them. The CDR3 runs 13 residues. The CDR3 nucleotides are TGTGCCAGCAGCTTGGTTGCTGGGCAGCCCCAGCATTTT. Encoded protein: CASSLVAGQPQHF.

The chain has TRBV14 and TRBJ1-1, with D unresolved. The V end was cut by 4 bases, the J end by 3 bases, with 15 bases between. This CDR3 is 15 amino acids long. From germline, CDR1 is SGHDN and CDR2 FVKESK. DNA of the CDR3: TGTGCCAGCAGCCGAAATGAAGGGTGGGACACTGAAGCTTTCTTT. It translates to CASSRNEGWDTEAFF.

This clone was picked up one time. The CDR3 spells CASRTRSGELFF. DNA of the CDR3: TGTGCCAGCAGAACTAGGTCCGGGGAGCTGTTTTTT. The chain links TRBV7-6 to TRBJ2-2; D is possibly TRBD2 (5 bases). Germline V gene data show CDR1 as SGHVS and CDR2 as FNYEAQ. This CDR3 has 12 amino acids. V shed 6 bases and J shed 6 bases, with 8 bases lying between them.

The chain links TRBV14 to TRBJ1-1; no clear D. The CDR3 length is 15 residues. V lost 6 bases and J lost 1, with 15 bases in between. Germline assignment: CDR1 SGHDN and CDR2 FVKESK. The CDR3 DNA follows: TGTGCCAGCAGTCCCCGGTCGAATACGAACACTGAAGCTTTCTTT. It is translated as CASSPRSNTNTEAFF.

J is TRBJ1-2 and V is TRBV7-6; D is uncertain. The CDR3 sequence is 14 residues long. V was cut by 1 base and J by 0 bases, with 6 bases left in between. Germline V lookup: CDR1 SGHVS, CDR2 FNYEAQ. Here the CDR3 reads CASSLDSSNYGYTF. The CDR3 coding sequence is TGTGCCAGCAGCTTAGACAGCTCTAACTATGGCTACACCTTC.

The chain has TRBV5-1 and TRBJ2-2; D unresolved. Germline V CDR1 and CDR2: SGHRS, YFSETQ. V was clipped by 4 bases and J by 5 bases, with 6 bases between them. The CDR3 extends over 12 amino acids. CDR3 sequence reads: CASSPETGELFF. For the CDR3, the DNA is TGCGCCAGCAGCCCGGAAACCGGGGAGCTGTTTTTT.

V gene TRBV27 combines with J gene TRBJ2-5; possibly TRBD1 or TRBD2 for D (5 bases each). CDR3 length: 11 amino acids. Germline V CDR1 and CDR2: MNHEY, SMNVEV (reference sequence). Between the trimmed V and J ends, which lost 5 bases and 5 bases, there was a span of 6 bases. The CDR3 here is CASSEGETQYF. The CDR3 nucleotides are TGTGCCAGCAGTGAGGGGGAGACCCAGTACTTC.

Regarding this clone: Distinct nucleotide sequences in the sample also encode this CDR3. The chain uses TRBV7-9 and TRBJ2-3, with TRBD2 matching over 10 bases. V shed 6 bases, J shed 0 bases, and the junction held 3 bases outside the gene matches. The V gene's germline CDR1 is SEHNR and CDR2 FQNEAQ (reference sequence). The CDR3 is 15 residues long. CDR3 amino acids: CASSSLAGSTDTQYF. CDR3 nucleotide sequence: TGTGCCAGCAGTTCACTAGCGGGAAGCACAGATACGCAGTATTTT.

This chain uses TRBV28 with TRBJ1-3; unclear D gene. Between the trimmed V and J ends, which lost 3 bases and 2 bases, there was a span of 5 bases. This CDR3 contains 13 residues. The V gene's germline CDR1 is MDHEN and CDR2 SYDVKM. The CDR3 loop is CASSLGTGNTIYF. The CDR3, as DNA: TGTGCCAGCAGTTTGGGAACTGGAAACACCATATATTTT.

Turning to this clone: Other DNA variants within this sample encode the same CDR3. The genes are TRBV5-6 and TRBJ2-7, with D perhaps given as TRBD1 or TRBD2 (5 bases each). V was shortened by 0 bases and J by 3 bases, with 7 bases between the two germline ends. This CDR3 spans 13 amino acids. CDR1 SGHDT and CDR2 YYEEEE come from the germline V gene. The CDR3 DNA is TGTGCCAGCAGCTTGGGTGGGGGCTACGAGCAGTACTTC. It is translated as CASSLGGGYEQYF.

The V gene is TRBV21-1, the J gene TRBJ2-5; the table's D call, TRBD2, was not checked against the DNA. TRBV21-1 represents a pseudogene. This CDR3 region has 13 residues. CDR3 sequence: CASSKARWETQYF. The CDR3 nucleotides are TGTGCCAGCAGCAAAGCGCGGTGGGAGACCCAGTACTTC.

V is TRBV4-1 and J is TRBJ2-7; 12 bases line up with TRBD1. The CDR3 has 15 residues. The junction had 2 bases not matched to a gene; V was cut back by 1 base and J by 4 bases. In germline, CDR1 is MGHRA, CDR2 YSYEKL. In DNA, the CDR3 is TGCGCCAGCAGCCAAGGGGGACAGGGGGCGTACGAGCAGTACTTC. This codes for CASSQGGQGAYEQYF.

The chain joins TRBV28 to TRBJ2-7; 9 bases match TRBD2. V was pared by 5 bases and J by 0 bases, with 5 bases of the junction left unmatched. This CDR3 is built from 15 residues. CDR1 is MDHEN and CDR2 is SYDVKM in the germline V gene. CDR3 sequence (DNA): TGTGCCAGCAGTCCAAGGACTAGCGACTCCTACGAGCAGTACTTC. This translates into CASSPRTSDSYEQYF.

CDR3 DNA: TGTGCCAGCAGCAAGGAGACAGGGGGAACAGATACGCAGTATTTT. Residues: CASSKETGGTDTQYF. V gene TRBV21-1 combines with J gene TRBJ2-3; the table calls TRBD1, which could not be checked here. TRBV21-1 is marked as a pseudogene. CDR3 length: 15 amino acids.

The chain uses TRBV5-1 and TRBJ2-4, with D uncertain. The CDR3 runs 11 residues. CDR1 and CDR2 from the germline V gene are SGHRS and YFSETQ. Trimming took 3 bases from V and 5 from J, leaving 3 bases between them. The CDR3: CASSYQNIQYF. The CDR3 nucleotides are TGCGCCAGCAGCTATCAAAACATTCAGTACTTC. The entire variable domain, with the rest obtained from reference TRBV5-1 and TRBJ2-4, is as follows: KAGVTQTPRYLIKTRGQQVTLSCSPISGHRSVSWYQQTPGQGLQFLFEYFSETQRNKGNFPGRFSGRQFSNSRSEMNVSTLELGDSALYLCASSYQNIQYFGAGTRLSVL.

The rearrangement joins TRBV5-4 to TRBJ1-2; TRBD1 might be the D (5 bases). Germline assignment: CDR1 SGHNT and CDR2 YYREEE (reference sequence). The CDR3 consists of 15 residues. The ends were cut back, 0 bases at V and 3 bases at J, with 12 bases in the middle. CDR3 coding DNA: TGTGCCAGCAGCTTGGCCTGGGGGTCTGACTATGGCTACACCTTC. This gives the protein CASSLAWGSDYGYTF.

The chain combines TRBV4-1 with TRBJ2-7, with 7 bases matching TRBD2. The CDR3 consists of 14 residues. Germline V gene sequence: CDR1 MGHRA, CDR2 YSYEKL. The V gene end was trimmed by 0 bases and the J gene end by 10 bases; junction bases not matched to a gene: 9. The CDR3 loop is CASSQDAWEGHQYF. The DNA of the CDR3 is TGCGCCAGCAGCCAAGATGCGTGGGAGGGCCATCAGTACTTC.

This chain connects TRBV27 to TRBJ1-5; unclear D gene. The CDR3 is 15 amino acids. Trimming left V 3 bases short and J 1 base short, with 10 bases between. Germline-derived CDR1 and CDR2 are MNHEY and SMNVEV (reference sequence). The CDR3 nucleotides read TGTGCCAGCAGTTTGGGGAGTCTAAGCAATCAGCCCCAGCATTTT. Amino acid sequence: CASSLGSLSNQPQHF.

The rearrangement links TRBV4-2 to TRBJ2-7; 7 bases match TRBD2. CDR1 and CDR2 from the germline V gene are LGHNA and YNFKEQ. This CDR3 region has 16 residues. The V and J ends lost 0 bases and 4 bases, in that order; junction bases with no gene match: 9. CDR3 protein: CASSQDFAGDLYEQYF. CDR3 nucleotides: TGTGCCAGCAGCCAAGATTTTGCGGGAGACTTGTACGAGCAGTACTTC.

V usage is TRBV6-1 and J usage is TRBJ1-5, with D maybe TRBD1 (5 bases). V was clipped by 2 bases and J by 4 bases, with 12 bases between them. CDR3 length: 15 residues. Germline V CDR1 and CDR2: MNHNS, SASEGT. The CDR3 loop reads CASSEWRQGNQPQHF. The CDR3 coding sequence is TGTGCCAGCAGTGAATGGAGGCAGGGAAATCAGCCCCAGCATTTT.

The chain combines TRBV7-9 with TRBJ2-5; TRBD2 matches 8 bases. The CDR3 sequence is 13 residues long. Looked up from germline, CDR1 is SEHNR and CDR2 is FQNEAQ (reference sequence). The V gene end was trimmed by 3 bases and the J gene end by 5 bases; junction bases not matched to a gene: 2. CDR3 nucleotides: TGTGCCAGCAGCTTCCCGGGAGGGGAGACCCAGTACTTC. It specifies CASSFPGGETQYF.